These 16 T cell receptor beta chains were all obtained from the same sample, sequenced in a study of patients and donors after allogeneic stem cell transplantation. TCRdb used MiXCR to reprocess the RT-PCR reads, holding one entry per CDR3 protein. Of about a million distinct CDR3 sequences in the sample, more than 15% were seen once. The sequenced sample was blood, either unsorted or a sorted T cell fraction (not recorded which). Receptors were obtained from a human donor who was either an allogeneic HSCT recipient or a stem cell or donor lymphocyte infusion donor (not recorded which). It is not recorded whose cells these are; they may come from a transplant donor.

This clonotype occurred a few times. V is TRBV5-1 and J is TRBJ1-2; tentative D call: TRBD1 (6 bases). The germline V gene encodes CDR1 SGHRS and CDR2 YFSETQ. The CDR3 is 16 amino acids. Trimming took off 4 bases at V and 2 bases at J, with 18 bases between the two ends. Written as DNA, the CDR3 is TGCGCCAGCAGCCCGGGACATCTTACTCCGAACTATGGCTACACCTTC. Protein: CASSPGHLTPNYGYTF.

This sequence joins TRBV7-2 and TRBJ1-5, with D possibly being TRBD1 (5 bases). Germline V lookup: CDR1 SGHTA, CDR2 FQGNSA. V lost 5 bases and J 6 bases, leaving 17 bases between the germline ends. The CDR3 loop spans 15 amino acids. This chain's CDR3 is CASSLTRGTSQPQHF. The CDR3 bases are TGTGCCAGCAGCCTAACCCGGGGGACCAGTCAGCCCCAGCATTTT.

This chain joins TRBV2 and TRBJ1-2; D is possibly TRBD1 (6 bases). The germline gives CDR1 SNHLY, CDR2 FYNNEI. This CDR3 has 12 residues. The germline V and J ends were trimmed by 8 bases and 2 bases, with 9 bases remaining between them. CDR3 nucleotide sequence: TGTGCCAGCTTCAGGGGAAACTATGGCTACACCTTC. Protein sequence: CASFRGNYGYTF.

The chain combines TRBV27 with TRBJ2-7; 10 nucleotides match TRBD2. V dropped 3 bases and J dropped 7; count of bases not matched to a gene: 6. Germline V lookup: CDR1 MNHEY, CDR2 SMNVEV (reference sequence). The CDR3 loop spans 14 amino acids. The CDR3 region has the DNA TGTGCCAGCAGTTTGCCTAGCGGGAGAGGAGAGCAGTACTTC. This translates into CASSLPSGRGEQYF.

This clonotype was counted ten times or more. Here the CDR3 reads CASSPDRVNTEAFF. Here the CDR3 DNA reads TGTGCCAGCAGCCCGGACAGGGTGAACACTGAAGCTTTCTTT. The chain couples TRBV7-9 to TRBJ1-1; 8 nucleotides match TRBD1. Per germline, CDR1 SEHNR and CDR2 FQNEAQ (reference sequence). Trimming at V came to 5 bases and at J to 0 bases, leaving 2 bases not matched to a gene. The CDR3 loop spans 14 amino acids.

This clonotype was observed at least ten times. The chain couples TRBV12-3 or TRBV12-4 to TRBJ2-2; D call uncertain. V lost 1 base and J 1 base, leaving 4 bases between the germline ends. This CDR3 region has 14 residues. The CDR3 coding sequence is TGTGCCAGCAGTTTAGGAGGGAACACCGGGGAGCTGTTTTTT. Translated: CASSLGGNTGELFF.

Turning to this clonotype: A much more abundant neighbour one base away suggests this may be a read error. The CDR3 DNA sequence: TGTGCCAGCAGCGACATCTCCTACGAGCAGTACTTC. It codes for CASSDISYEQYF. V and J are TRBV7-9 and TRBJ2-7; D is uncertain. CDR1 is SEHNR and CDR2 is FQNEAQ in the germline V gene (reference sequence). V lost 5 bases and J 0 bases, leaving 5 bases between the germline ends. This CDR3 region has 12 residues.

V gene TRBV9 combines with J gene TRBJ2-7; 9 nucleotides match TRBD2. From germline, CDR1 is SGDLS and CDR2 YYNGEE. After removal of 3 bases from V and 8 bases from J, the junction contained 9 bases not matched to a gene. The CDR3 contains 14 residues. This chain's CDR3 is CASSEGLAYIKQYF. CDR3 coding DNA: TGTGCCAGCAGCGAGGGACTAGCCTATATCAAGCAGTACTTC.

This clonotype was observed many times. The chain couples TRBV20-1 to TRBJ2-3; TRBD1 matches at 7 bases. Trimming took 4 bases from V and 2 from J; bases not matched to a gene: 6. Looked up from germline, CDR1 is DFQATT and CDR2 is SNEGSKA (reference sequence). The CDR3 extends over 14 amino acids. The CDR3 loop is CSATDRAATDTQYF. DNA for the CDR3: TGCAGTGCTACAGACAGGGCGGCCACAGATACGCAGTATTTT.

Only a few counts were recorded for this clonotype. The chain joins TRBV7-2 to TRBJ2-5; D unclear. The ends were cut back, 0 bases at V and 10 bases at J, with 9 bases in the middle. The CDR3 consists of 12 residues. CDR1 SGHTA and CDR2 FQGNSA come from the germline V gene. As DNA, the CDR3 is TGTGCCAGCAGCTTAGCAGGAGCGTTCCAGTACTTC. Its translation is CASSLAGAFQYF.

CDR3 DNA sequence: TGTGCCTGGAACCAAGTTCGGAGGGAGACCCAGTACTTC. As protein: CAWNQVRRETQYF. The rearrangement links TRBV30 to TRBJ2-5; perhaps TRBD2 as D (5 bases). V lost 4 bases to trimming and J lost 5 bases, with 14 bases between them. CDR1 and CDR2 from the germline V gene are GTSNPN and SVGIG (reference sequence). CDR3 length: 13 residues.

This clonotype was picked up a small number of times. The chain joins TRBV24-1 to TRBJ2-3; tentative D call: TRBD1 (6 bases). The CDR3 totals 15 residues. Trimming stripped 2 bases from V and 2 bases from J, with 10 bases between. Per the germline V gene, CDR1 is KGHDR and CDR2 is SFDVKD. CDR3 nucleotides: TGTGCCACCAGTGATTCGACAGGAATCACAGATACGCAGTATTTT. It codes for CATSDSTGITDTQYF.

This clonotype was recorded a few times. The V call is TRBV2, the J call TRBJ2-2; D could derive from TRBD1 or TRBD2 (6 bases each). There are 14 residues in the CDR3. Germline V CDR1 and CDR2: SNHLY, FYNNEI. The V and J ends lost 8 bases and 6 bases respectively, with 16 bases between them. CDR3 sequence: CASGGGRSAGELFF. For the CDR3, the DNA is TGTGCCAGCGGTGGGGGGCGCTCCGCCGGGGAGCTGTTTTTT.

This clonotype has ten or more counts. The chain joins TRBV5-6 to TRBJ1-2, with D perhaps matching TRBD1 (6 bases). The CDR3 is made up of 14 amino acids. Germline CDR1 and CDR2: SGHDT and YYEEEE. Trimming removed 6 bases at V and 8 bases at J, with 20 bases between. The CDR3 spells CASTKGGTGEGYTF. The CDR3 nucleotides are TGTGCCAGCACCAAAGGGGGTACGGGGGAAGGCTACACCTTC.

V usage is TRBV4-1 and J usage is TRBJ1-1, with TRBD1 as a possible D gene (5 bases). The CDR3 length is 16 residues. The germline V and J ends were trimmed by 2 bases and 1 base, with 14 bases remaining between them. The germline V gene has CDR1 MGHRA and CDR2 YSYEKL. CDR3 sequence reads: CASSQWRGEGNTEAFF. The DNA for the CDR3 is TGCGCCAGCAGCCAATGGAGGGGCGAGGGGAACACTGAAGCTTTCTTT.

The CDR3 bases are TGTGCTAGTGGGTCTCCCGCGATTGAAGCTTTCTTT. Translation: CASGSPAIEAFF. The chain has TRBV12-5 and TRBJ1-1; D not certain. The CDR3 length is 12 residues. V gave up 6 bases and J gave up 7 bases, with 12 bases separating them. Germline V gives CDR1 LGHNT, CDR2 FRNRAP.